This is a list of T cell receptor beta chains from one sample in a study of blood T cell repertoires in COVID-19. Clones were sequenced by immunoSEQ multiplex PCR, and TCRdb holds only the in-frame ones, with some missing. The table records over 200,000 clones, roughly four fifths of them present only once. Material for sequencing was peripheral blood. The origin of the receptors is a woman aged 40 to 50 with acute or convalescent COVID-19. Each CDR3 is given with its conserved first and last residue. A D gene is named only where the DNA matches it firmly. Clone size is given for some rows only: seen once, a few or many times, or a class if the clone is expanded.

DNA: TGTGCCAGCTCACCCCGACAGGGCCCGAACACTGAAGCTTTCTTT
CDR3: CASSPRQGPNTEAFF
D: TRBD1
size: NA
J: TRBJ1-1
V: TRBV18

DNA: TGTGCCAGCAGCTTGAGGGCTAGCGCATATCAAGAGACCCAGTACTTC
CDR3: CASSLRASAYQETQYF
D: NA
size: NA
J: TRBJ2-5
V: TRBV5-8

DNA: TGTGCCAGCAGTACCGACAGAGGCTACACCTTC
CDR3: CASSTDRGYTF
D: NA
size: once
J: TRBJ1-2
V: TRBV12-3/TRBV12-4

DNA: TGTGCCAGCAGCCAAGACAGGGATCAGCCCCAGCATTTT
CDR3: CASSQDRDQPQHF
D: NA
size: NA
J: TRBJ1-5
V: TRBV3-1/TRBV3-2

DNA: TGTGCCAGCAAAGCGATGGGGACAGGGAATTCACCCCTCCACTTT
CDR3: CASKAMGTGNSPLHF
D: TRBD1
size: NA
J: TRBJ1-6
V: TRBV2

DNA: TGTGCCAGTAGTACCCGCCTAGCGGGAGTTACAGATACGCAGTATTTT
CDR3: CASSTRLAGVTDTQYF
D: TRBD2
size: NA
J: TRBJ2-3
V: TRBV19

DNA: TGTGCTAGCAGCTTTGGTGGGACTGAGAGCTACGAGCAGTACTTC
CDR3: CASSFGGTESYEQYF
D: NA
size: once
J: TRBJ2-7
V: TRBV5-4

DNA: TGTGCCAGCAGCCACCTCGCGCTGGGGGGAGCGGGGGCAGATACGCAGTATTTT
CDR3: CASSHLALGGAGADTQYF
D: TRBD2
size: NA
J: TRBJ2-3
V: TRBV3-1/TRBV3-2

DNA: TGTGCCAGCTCGGACAGCTCAAACTATGGCTACACCTTC
CDR3: CASSDSSNYGYTF
D: NA
size: once
J: TRBJ1-2
V: TRBV25-1

DNA: TGTGCCAGCAGCTTAGATCTCGAGCAGTACTTC
CDR3: CASSLDLEQYF
D: NA
size: NA
J: TRBJ2-7
V: TRBV7-9

DNA: TGTGCCAGCAGTTATAGGCCGGGGGAAAGCTCCTACGAGCAGTACTTC
CDR3: CASSYRPGESSYEQYF
D: NA
size: NA
J: TRBJ2-7
V: TRBV6-2/TRBV6-3

DNA: TGCGCCAGCAGCCCAGAACAGGGACACCCAGGGGGTGGAAACACCATATATTTT
CDR3: CASSPEQGHPGGGNTIYF
D: TRBD1
size: NA
J: TRBJ1-3
V: TRBV5-1

DNA: TGTGCCAGCAGCTTGGGACTTATGGCAGGGCCTAATGAAAAACTGTTTTTT
CDR3: CASSLGLMAGPNEKLFF
D: NA
size: NA
J: TRBJ1-4
V: TRBV5-4

DNA: TGTGCTAGTGGTACACCGGGACTAGCGGGGGGGCCTTTATCCAAAAACATTCAGTACTTC
CDR3: CASGTPGLAGGPLSKNIQYF
D: TRBD2
size: NA
J: TRBJ2-4
V: TRBV12-5

DNA: TGTGCCAGTAGTGCCCTGGGGGGGCAGAGGAACACTGAAGCTTTCTTT
CDR3: CASSALGGQRNTEAFF
D: NA
size: NA
J: TRBJ1-1
V: TRBV19

DNA: TGTGCCAGTAGCCCTGCGGCAGGGGGGTTCCGGGAGACCCAGTACTTC
CDR3: CASSPAAGGFRETQYF
D: NA
size: NA
J: TRBJ2-5
V: TRBV19

DNA: TGTGCCAGCAGTTTAATAGGACAGAACTACGAGCAGTACTTC
CDR3: CASSLIGQNYEQYF
D: NA
size: NA
J: TRBJ2-7
V: TRBV27

DNA: TGTGCCAGCAGCCTAGCGGGGGCGCTCTCCTACAATGAGCAGTTCTTC
CDR3: CASSLAGALSYNEQFF
D: TRBD2
size: NA
J: TRBJ2-1
V: TRBV7-2

DNA: TGTGCCAGCAGCGACAGGGGAGCTTCACCCCTCCACTTT
CDR3: CASSDRGASPLHF
D: TRBD1
size: NA
J: TRBJ1-6
V: TRBV12-3/TRBV12-4

DNA: TGTGCCAGCTCGCCCTCTAGCGGGAGTCCAGATACGCAGTATTTT
CDR3: CASSPSSGSPDTQYF
D: TRBD2
size: few
J: TRBJ2-3
V: TRBV18

DNA: TGTGCCAGCAGTTTCTTGACCCCGGACAGTCCATATGGCTACACCTTC
CDR3: CASSFLTPDSPYGYTF
D: NA
size: NA
J: TRBJ1-2
V: TRBV5-5

DNA: TGCGCCAGCAGCTTGGGGGACACCAGCTCCTACAATGAGCAGTTCTTC
CDR3: CASSLGDTSSYNEQFF
D: NA
size: few
J: TRBJ2-1
V: TRBV5-1

DNA: TGTGCCAGCAGTGATTCCGGTGCCGGGGAGCTGTTTTTT
CDR3: CASSDSGAGELFF
D: NA
size: NA
J: TRBJ2-2
V: TRBV2

DNA: TGTGCCAGCACCACTTTCGGCGGGGAGCTGTTTTTT
CDR3: CASTTFGGELFF
D: NA
size: NA
J: TRBJ2-2
V: TRBV2

DNA: TGTGCCAGCAGTAAAGGCGGGCTAGCGGGCTACGAGCAGTACTTC
CDR3: CASSKGGLAGYEQYF
D: TRBD2
size: NA
J: TRBJ2-7
V: TRBV16

DNA: TGTGCCAGCTCACCACCAAGCGGGGCGCAATTCGGGCAGTACTTC
CDR3: CASSPPSGAQFGQYF
D: TRBD2
size: NA
J: TRBJ2-7
V: TRBV18

DNA: TGCAGCGTTGAGGGTTCAGGGGCCTACGAGCAGTACTTC
CDR3: CSVEGSGAYEQYF
D: NA
size: NA
J: TRBJ2-7
V: TRBV29-1

DNA: TGTGCCAGCAGTTATCGTATGAGCGATACGCAGTATTTT
CDR3: CASSYRMSDTQYF
D: NA
size: NA
J: TRBJ2-3
V: TRBV12-3/TRBV12-4

DNA: TGTGCCACCAGTGAATCAGGGAATGGCTACACCTTC
CDR3: CATSESGNGYTF
D: NA
size: few
J: TRBJ1-2
V: TRBV24-1

DNA: TGTGCCAGCAGTCGACAGAACACTGAAGCTTTCTTT
CDR3: CASSRQNTEAFF
D: NA
size: NA
J: TRBJ1-1
V: TRBV12-3/TRBV12-4

DNA: TGTGCCAGCAGCTCTGGACAGCCCACCGGGGAGCTGTTTTTT
CDR3: CASSSGQPTGELFF
D: NA
size: NA
J: TRBJ2-2
V: TRBV7-6

DNA: TGTGCCAGCAGCCCCGCACAGGGTCGGGGCTACACCTTC
CDR3: CASSPAQGRGYTF
D: NA
size: NA
J: TRBJ1-2
V: TRBV12-3/TRBV12-4

DNA: TGTGCCAGCAGCTTAGGCGGGGGACTAGCGGGAGTAAGAGAGCAGTTCTTC
CDR3: CASSLGGGLAGVREQFF
D: TRBD2
size: few
J: TRBJ2-1
V: TRBV13

DNA: TGTGCCAGTATCGGGGCCTACAATGAGCAGTTCTTC
CDR3: CASIGAYNEQFF
D: NA
size: NA
J: TRBJ2-1
V: TRBV19

DNA: TGTGCCAGCAGCTCGGGTGGGGGACAGGGGGATCGGGAGACCCAGTACTTC
CDR3: CASSSGGGQGDRETQYF
D: TRBD1
size: NA
J: TRBJ2-5
V: TRBV7-9

DNA: TGTGCCAGCAGTCCTCCTGGCGGGAGTAACTACAATGAGCAGTTCTTC
CDR3: CASSPPGGSNYNEQFF
D: TRBD2
size: once
J: TRBJ2-1
V: TRBV27

DNA: TGTGCCAGCAGCTTGGCCGGGACTAGCGGTATTTTCTACGAGCAGTACTTC
CDR3: CASSLAGTSGIFYEQYF
D: TRBD2
size: NA
J: TRBJ2-7
V: TRBV5-6

DNA: TGCAGCGTTGGTGATAGGAGAGGAAACACCATATATTTT
CDR3: CSVGDRRGNTIYF
D: NA
size: NA
J: TRBJ1-3
V: TRBV29-1

DNA: TGTACCAGCACCATGAACCTGAGAGATCTCTATGGCTACACCTTC
CDR3: CTSTMNLRDLYGYTF
D: NA
size: NA
J: TRBJ1-2
V: TRBV5-8

DNA: TGTGCCAGCAGCTTAGCGGCTAGCGGGGGGGTTAACACCGGGGAGCTGTTTTTT
CDR3: CASSLAASGGVNTGELFF
D: TRBD2
size: NA
J: TRBJ2-2
V: TRBV7-6

DNA: TGTGCCAGCAGTTACTTTGGGGGACTCAAGTTAATAGACAATGAGCAGTTCTTC
CDR3: CASSYFGGLKLIDNEQFF
D: NA
size: NA
J: TRBJ2-1
V: TRBV6-2/TRBV6-3

DNA: TGCGCCAGCACCCCGAACCAGGGGGGAAGTGAGCAGTTCTTC
CDR3: CASTPNQGGSEQFF
D: NA
size: NA
J: TRBJ2-1
V: TRBV4-1

DNA: TGTGCCAGCAGCCTAAGCGGGAGGGCTTCCTACGAGCAGTACTTC
CDR3: CASSLSGRASYEQYF
D: TRBD2
size: NA
J: TRBJ2-7
V: TRBV7-2

DNA: TGCGCCAGCAGTCTGGGCAGGGCCCCTTACGAGCAGTACTTC
CDR3: CASSLGRAPYEQYF
D: NA
size: NA
J: TRBJ2-7
V: TRBV5-1

DNA: TGTGCCACCAGCAGAGAGGGACAGGCCAACACTGAAGCTTTCTTT
CDR3: CATSREGQANTEAFF
D: TRBD1
size: NA
J: TRBJ1-1
V: TRBV15

DNA: TGTGCCAGCGGGGATGGACAGCCTAATGAAAAACTGTTTTTT
CDR3: CASGDGQPNEKLFF
D: NA
size: NA
J: TRBJ1-4
V: TRBV6-5

DNA: TGCGCCAGCAGCTTGGCGGGTAGCGGGGGGGCCGGTGACAATGAGCAGTTCTTC
CDR3: CASSLAGSGGAGDNEQFF
D: TRBD2
size: NA
J: TRBJ2-1
V: TRBV5-1

DNA: TGTGCCAGTAGTATGTGGGGGACAGGGTTGAACACTGAAGCTTTCTTT
CDR3: CASSMWGTGLNTEAFF
D: TRBD1
size: NA
J: TRBJ1-1
V: TRBV19